These 3 T cell receptor beta chains were all obtained from the same sample, sequenced in a study of cytomegalovirus exposure and HLA in healthy donors. PCR used 60 Vbeta primers and 13 Jbeta primers. Profiled with immunoSEQ multiplex PCR; TCRdb holds only in-frame clones, not every one. Found here are about 120,000 clones, 75% to 80% of them singletons; the top ten hold around 10%. The sample taken for sequencing was PBMCs. These receptors came from a woman aged 40 to 50 in good health and CMV-seropositive.

The chain uses TRBV30 and TRBJ1-4; 10 bases line up with TRBD1. Trimming cost V 4 bases and J 6 bases; bases outside gene matches: 5. Germline-derived CDR1 and CDR2 are GTSNPN and SVGIG (reference sequence). The CDR3 is 14 amino acids. Written as DNA, the CDR3 is TGTGCCTGGACGAGAGGGACAGGGGATGAAAAACTGTTTTTT. It translates to CAWTRGTGDEKLFF.

The chain links TRBV5-1 to TRBJ2-5; the D gene is possibly TRBD1 (6 bases). CDR3 size: 15 residues. The germline gives CDR1 SGHRS, CDR2 YFSETQ. The V end was cut by 3 bases, the J end by 5 bases, with 17 bases between. CDR3: CASSSSLGAWETQYF. The DNA of the CDR3 is TGCGCCAGCAGCTCTAGTCTGGGGGCATGGGAGACCCAGTACTTC.

V usage is TRBV4-1 and J usage is TRBJ2-5; a possible D gene is TRBD2 (6 bases). Germline CDR1 reads MGHRA; CDR2 reads YSYEKL. This CDR3 is built from 14 residues. Trimming stripped 4 bases from V and 2 bases from J, with 11 bases between. This CDR3 reads CASSRIAVQETQYF. The DNA of the CDR3 is TGCGCCAGCAGCCGCATAGCGGTACAAGAGACCCAGTACTTC.